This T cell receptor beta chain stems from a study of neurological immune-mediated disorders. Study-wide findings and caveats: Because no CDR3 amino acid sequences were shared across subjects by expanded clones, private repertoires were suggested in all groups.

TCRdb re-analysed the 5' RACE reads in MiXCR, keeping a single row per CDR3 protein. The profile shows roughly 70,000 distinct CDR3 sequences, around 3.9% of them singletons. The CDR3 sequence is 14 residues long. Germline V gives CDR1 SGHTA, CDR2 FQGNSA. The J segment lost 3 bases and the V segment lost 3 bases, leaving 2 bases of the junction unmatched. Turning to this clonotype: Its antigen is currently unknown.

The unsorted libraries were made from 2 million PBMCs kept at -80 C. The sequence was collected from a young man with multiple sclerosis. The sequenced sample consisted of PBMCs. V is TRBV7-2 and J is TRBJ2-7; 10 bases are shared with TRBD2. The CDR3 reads CASSFQRGGYEQYF. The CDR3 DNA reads TGTGCCAGCAGCTTTCAGCGGGGGGGCTACGAGCAGTACTTC.